One TCR beta chain is described in this entry. Its antigen remains unidentified. V shed 5 bases, J shed 3 bases, and the junction held 11 bases outside the gene matches. The CDR3 is 16 residues long. Germline-derived CDR1 and CDR2 are SEHNR and FQNEAQ (reference sequence). This entry comes from a study of chemoradiotherapy in HPV16-positive cancers. Study context: Two HPV16-positive patients' cells yielded candidate HPV-specific clones and common motifs.

Repertoires were sampled repeatedly during chemoradiotherapy. Profiling relied on immunoSEQ multiplex PCR, and the TCRdb table lists in-frame clones only, not all of them. The table records 25,000 to 30,000 clones, 93% of them present only once. Broader study findings: Functional assays defining HPV-specific T cells used only a couple of HPV16-positive patients.

The genes are TRBV7-9 and TRBJ1-2, with 8 positions matching TRBD1. This specimen was blood, taken from a patient who underwent chemoradiotherapy. This receptor was taken from a human donor with HPV-associated anogenital cancer. The CDR3 DNA follows: TGTGCCAGCAGCGGGGTGGACAGGGTTTATCACTATGGCTACACCTTC. Residues: CASSGVDRVYHYGYTF.